Many counts were recorded for the clone carrying this TCR beta chain. Its antigen is not identified. Germline V CDR1 and CDR2: MGHRA, YSYEKL. This CDR3 region has 15 residues. Deletions cut 1 base from V and 3 bases from J, with 12 bases between. The source of the sample is a study of T-cell memory formation after mild COVID-19. Study in general: TCR clusters showed largely donor specificity. Notes on the study in general: Some SARS-CoV-2-responding clones were already detected in memory before infection. The SARS-CoV-2 specificity of second-wave clones reaching peak at day 37 remained unverified. Day 15 to 85 contractors were CD4/CD8 balanced; later expanders leaned CD4+.

TCRdb analysed the 5' RACE reads with MiXCR anew, one entry per CDR3 protein. Of about 610,000 distinct CDR3 sequences in the sample, 17% were seen once. The clonotype comes from an adult woman who had mild COVID-19 (a few samples of this study predate the infection). Cell type and time point are not known. Source material: PBMCs or a T cell subset sorted from them (not recorded which). The rearrangement uses TRBV4-1 and TRBJ1-1; D perhaps matches TRBD1 (5 bases). The CDR3 here is CASSQVHAGDTEAFF. The CDR3 DNA reads TGCGCCAGCAGCCAAGTTCACGCGGGGGACACTGAAGCTTTCTTT.